This T cell receptor (beta chain) was obtained from a study of T cells in Graves' hyperthyroidism and ophthalmopathy. Whole-study context: Peripheral blood was collected at initial diagnosis, before any treatment. Study-wide points: Blood samples included most of the expanded thyroid clonotypes exceeding 0.001.

Diagnosis of hyperthyroidism was new in patients aged 18 to 65, and its duration was under 2 months. The PBMCs were sourced from fresh peripheral blood (more than 9 ml). Authors of the study amplified TCR beta CDR3 regions from RNA transcripts. A set of HTBI primers served as the primers for a first-round RT-PCR of the TCR CDR3. TCRdb called the multiplex PCR reads again in MiXCR, with one record for every CDR3 protein. The data show approximately 870,000 distinct CDR3 sequences, 35% to 40% seen once. Notes on this clonotype: Antigen specificity is unknown.

The germline CDR1 and CDR2 sequences are MGHRA and YSYEKL. V lost 2 bases to trimming and J lost 4 bases, with 9 bases between them. The CDR3 has 13 amino acids. The specimen was blood. This sequence joins TRBV4-1 and TRBJ2-7, with a weak D call TRBD1 (7 bases). This clonotype was sampled from a man younger than 30 with Graves' hyperthyroidism. CDR3 region: CASSQQGGYEQYF. In nucleotides, the CDR3 is TGCGCCAGCAGCCAACAGGGGGGATACGAGCAGTACTTC.